This T cell receptor beta chain was obtained from a study of breast tumors, draining lymph nodes, adjacent tissues. Study-level points and caveats: Tumor repertoires ranked between lymph nodes and nontumor tissue in diversity, with V and J gene preferences. Luminal-like breast cancer showed significantly higher tumor–nontumor repertoire similarity than basal-like. Data fit most tumor T cells coming from lymph node, expanding in tumor.

TCRdb ran MiXCR on the multiplex PCR reads and lists one entry per CDR3 protein. The sample carries some 120,000 distinct CDR3 sequences, 20% recorded once. Per germline, CDR1 ENHRY and CDR2 SYGVKD. V gave up 3 bases and J gave up 3 bases, with 8 bases separating them. This CDR3 has 14 amino acids. Samples came from axillary lymph nodes draining the breast cancer. At least ten counts were recorded for this clonotype. Its antigen is unknown. The rearrangement joins TRBV10-3 to TRBJ2-2; a possible D gene is TRBD1 (5 bases). The source material was axillary lymph node tissue. This TCR came from a female donor with breast cancer. Some clones in this sample may be carry-over from other donors' samples. CDR3 nucleotides: TGTGCCATCAGTGACAGGGTAGACACCGGGGAGCTGTTTTTT. Translated: CAISDRVDTGELFF.